The 26 T cell receptor beta chains in this list originate from one sample, sequenced in a study of T cell changes during pregnancy in multiple sclerosis. The protocol was immunoSEQ multiplex PCR, while the TCRdb copy is restricted to in-frame clones and leaves out a portion. Among 35,000 to 45,000 clones listed, roughly 90% were seen once. The sequenced sample was peripheral blood, obtained in the second trimester of pregnancy. The receptor source for this set is a female donor in good health, enrolled as a control in a pregnancy study.

The V call is TRBV7-9, the J call TRBJ2-7, with TRBD2 identical over 8 bases. J lost 0 bases, V lost 2 bases, and 9 bases had no gene match. The CDR3 contains 17 residues. Per the germline V gene, CDR1 is SEHNR and CDR2 is FQNEAQ (reference sequence). The CDR3 DNA is TGTGCCAGCAGCTTACCCCACGGGAGGGCTAGCTCCTACGAGCAGTACTTC. Translated, it gives CASSLPHGRASSYEQYF. Together with reference TRBV7-9 and TRBJ2-7, the CDR3 gives the full variable domain: DTGVSQNPRHKITKRGQNVTFRCDPISEHNRLYWYRQTLGQGPEFLTYFQNEAQLEKSRLLSDRFSAERPKGSFSTLEIQRTEQGDSAMYLCASSLPHGRASSYEQYFGPGTRLTVT.

In nucleotides, the CDR3 is TGTGCCAGCAGCTTGAGCGCCAGAACAGGTCCTGGAAACACCATATATTTT. Encoded protein: CASSLSARTGPGNTIYF. The chain has TRBV12-1 and TRBJ1-3; TRBD1, the D gene given by the table, was not confirmed from the DNA. TRBV12-1 is labeled a pseudogene. The CDR3 contains 17 residues.

This chain joins TRBV10-3 and TRBJ2-3; unclear D gene. Germline V CDR1 and CDR2: ENHRY, SYGVKD. Trimming stripped 0 bases from V and 3 bases from J, with 7 bases between. The CDR3 sequence is 14 residues long. CDR3 residues: CAISESRGTDTQYF. In nucleotides, the CDR3 is TGTGCCATCAGTGAGTCGAGAGGAACAGATACGCAGTATTTT.

The J gene is TRBJ2-7, the V gene TRBV7-2, with 7 bases matching TRBD2. Germline CDR1 is SGHTA and CDR2 is FQGNSA. The CDR3 totals 14 residues. Trimming at V came to 2 bases and at J to 3 bases, leaving 4 bases not matched to a gene. The CDR3 protein is CASSLSSGGYEQYF. CDR3 bases: TGTGCCAGCAGCTTATCTAGCGGAGGCTACGAGCAGTACTTC.

The chain recombines TRBV19 with TRBJ2-2, with 8 nucleotides matching TRBD1. CDR3 length: 18 amino acids. Looked up from germline, CDR1 is LNHDA and CDR2 is SQIVND (reference sequence). V was pared by 3 bases and J by 6 bases, with 15 bases of the junction left unmatched. Written as DNA, the CDR3 is TGTGCCAGTAGTATTTCCCCGACAGGGGCCGGCAGGGCCGGGGAGCTGTTTTTT. Translated, it gives CASSISPTGAGRAGELFF.

The chain links TRBV9 to TRBJ2-7; 8 bases are a match to TRBD1. The CDR3 is 15 residues long. V trimming: 5 bases; J trimming: 2 bases; junction bases outside the gene matches: 9. Germline CDR1 is SGDLS and CDR2 is YYNGEE. CDR3 sequence reads: CASSRTGLQTYEQYF. The CDR3 region has the DNA TGTGCCAGCAGTCGGACAGGGCTTCAGACCTACGAGCAGTACTTC.

V is TRBV6-1 and J is TRBJ2-2; tentative D call: TRBD1 (6 bases). CDR3 length: 13 amino acids. Germline values: CDR1 MNHNS, CDR2 SASEGT. Trimming pared 5 bases from V and 4 bases from J, leaving 8 bases between. The CDR3 DNA follows: TGTGCCAGCAGTCAGGGGTTCACCGGGGAGCTGTTTTTT. It translates to CASSQGFTGELFF.

J is TRBJ2-5 and V is TRBV6-4, with a tentative D call TRBD2 (5 bases). Trimming stripped 5 bases from V and 5 bases from J, with 12 bases between. The CDR3 is 13 amino acids. CDR1 is MRHNA and CDR2 is SNTAGT in the germline V gene. The CDR3 DNA sequence: TGTGCCAGCAGTAACGGGGATGGCGAGACCCAGTACTTC. It yields the protein CASSNGDGETQYF.

This chain connects TRBV9 to TRBJ2-5; 11 bases match TRBD2. Trimming took 7 bases from V and 3 from J; bases not matched to a gene: 5. CDR1 is SGDLS, CDR2 YYNGEE, per germline. The CDR3 runs to 14 residues. The CDR3 sequence: CASGPGLAEETQYF. CDR3 bases: TGTGCCAGCGGCCCGGGACTAGCGGAAGAGACCCAGTACTTC.

The chain has TRBV19 and TRBJ2-3, with 7 bases aligning to TRBD1. Trimming removed 8 bases from V and 1 base from J; junction bases left unmatched: 6. Germline CDR1 reads LNHDA; CDR2 reads SQIVND (reference sequence). This CDR3 contains 14 residues. The CDR3 sequence: CASSTGQGTDTQYF. The CDR3 nucleotides read TGTGCCAGTTCGACAGGGCAGGGCACAGATACGCAGTATTTT.

This rearrangement joins TRBV19 to TRBJ2-5; D is possibly TRBD2 (6 bases). Looked up from germline, CDR1 is LNHDA and CDR2 is SQIVND (reference sequence). V was clipped by 4 bases and J by 4 bases, with 10 bases between them. The CDR3 sequence is 13 residues long. CDR3 bases: TGTGCCAGTAGTAGGAGGGGCGGAGAGACCCAGTACTTC. Translation: CASSRRGGETQYF.

The chain carries TRBV19 and TRBJ2-7; 11 bases fit TRBD1. Germline V CDR1 and CDR2: LNHDA, SQIVND (reference sequence). This CDR3 comprises 15 residues. V was clipped by 3 bases and J by 9 bases; unmatched bases: 10. This CDR3 reads CASSMDRGRNQGQYF. As DNA, the CDR3 is TGTGCCAGTAGTATGGACAGGGGGCGAAACCAAGGGCAGTACTTC.

The V and J genes are TRBV7-9 and TRBJ1-1; TRBD1 agrees at 7 bases. Germline lookup yields CDR1 SEHNR and CDR2 FQNEAQ (reference sequence). The CDR3 has 15 amino acids. J gave up 0 bases and V 3 bases, and 4 bases lay outside the gene matches. The CDR3 nucleotides are TGTGCCAGCAGCTTTGAGGGGGCCATGAACACTGAAGCTTTCTTT. Its translation: CASSFEGAMNTEAFF.

V gene TRBV4-3 combines with J gene TRBJ2-7, with D tentatively TRBD1 (6 bases). The V gene lost 0 bases and the J gene lost 1 base, with 10 bases spanning the gap. Germline loops: CDR1 LGHNA, CDR2 YSLEER. The CDR3 contains 15 residues. CDR3: CASSQESRGSYEQYF. For the CDR3, the DNA is TGCGCCAGCAGCCAAGAGAGCAGGGGATCCTACGAGCAGTACTTC.

This chain connects TRBV10-3 to TRBJ2-1; TRBD1 aligns across 8 bases. Trimming took 4 bases from V and 0 from J; bases not matched to a gene: 8. This CDR3 has 17 residues. Germline CDR1 and CDR2: ENHRY and SYGVKD. The CDR3 coding sequence is TGTGCCATCAGTGGGGGACAGGAGGGGAGCTCCTACAATGAGCAGTTCTTC. This translates into CAISGGQEGSSYNEQFF.

V and J are TRBV19 and TRBJ2-7; tentatively, D is TRBD1 (6 bases). Trimming took off 9 bases at V and 2 bases at J, with 14 bases between the two ends. This CDR3 is built from 13 residues. The V gene's germline CDR1 is LNHDA and CDR2 SQIVND (reference sequence). CDR3 loop: CASNPGTTYEQYF. In DNA, the CDR3 is TGTGCCAGCAATCCCGGGACAACCTACGAGCAGTACTTC.

The V gene is TRBV19, the J gene TRBJ2-3; 8 bases agree with TRBD2. Germline V CDR1 and CDR2: LNHDA, SQIVND (reference sequence). With V trimmed by 7 bases and J by 4 bases, 7 bases remained unmatched. The CDR3 is 14 amino acids. The CDR3 sequence: CASMERGRPDTQYF. Written as DNA, the CDR3 is TGTGCCAGTATGGAGCGGGGGCGCCCAGATACGCAGTATTTT.

The chain couples TRBV27 to TRBJ2-3; D gene uncertain. Trimming took off 6 bases at V and 7 bases at J, with 8 bases between the two ends. CDR1 and CDR2 (germline): MNHEY, SMNVEV (reference sequence). The CDR3 contains 11 residues. The CDR3 DNA reads as TGTGCCAGCAGGAGCCCGAATACGCAGTATTTT. As protein: CASRSPNTQYF.

V and J are TRBV5-4 and TRBJ2-3, with D possibly TRBD2 on 6 matching bases. Trimming left V 9 bases short and J 2 bases short, with 19 bases between. The CDR3 is 15 amino acids. The V gene's germline CDR1 is SGHNT and CDR2 YYREEE (reference sequence). The CDR3 here is CATRLPGEPTDTQYF. CDR3 in DNA: TGTGCCACCCGTCTCCCGGGAGAACCCACAGATACGCAGTATTTT.

The chain carries TRBV18 and TRBJ1-1; D gene ambiguous. Deletions cut 3 bases from V and 3 bases from J, with 8 bases between. The CDR3 contains 13 residues. Germline V gene lookup returns CDR1 KGHSH and CDR2 LQKENI. For the CDR3, the DNA is TGTGCCAGCTCACCGGGCGTATACACTGAAGCTTTCTTT. Encoded protein: CASSPGVYTEAFF.

The rearrangement uses TRBV6-1 and TRBJ2-7; 7 bases line up with TRBD2. J gave up 3 bases and V 3 bases, and 5 bases lay outside the gene matches. Germline V lookup: CDR1 MNHNS, CDR2 SASEGT. The CDR3 contains 14 residues. The CDR3 here is CASSDEGGLYEQYF. For the CDR3, the DNA is TGTGCCAGCAGTGACGAGGGAGGGCTCTACGAGCAGTACTTC.

V gene TRBV6-1 combines with J gene TRBJ2-7; possible D gene TRBD2, 5 bases. CDR3 length: 13 amino acids. The V gene's germline CDR1 is MNHNS and CDR2 SASEGT. Trimming took off 2 bases at V and 6 bases at J, with 11 bases between the two ends. This chain's CDR3 is CASSEPLATEQYF. CDR3 coding DNA: TGTGCCAGCAGTGAACCCCTAGCAACCGAGCAGTACTTC.

V gene TRBV9 combines with J gene TRBJ1-4, with 11 bases that match TRBD1. Looked up from germline, CDR1 is SGDLS and CDR2 is YYNGEE. The CDR3 loop spans 14 amino acids. V lost 4 bases, J lost 7 bases, and 3 bases stayed unmatched. For the CDR3, the DNA is TGTGCCAGCAGCATCGGGACAGGGGGTGAAAAACTGTTTTTT. This sequence encodes CASSIGTGGEKLFF.

This chain uses TRBV7-9 with TRBJ1-1; D is uncertain. CDR3 length: 13 amino acids. The V gene's germline CDR1 is SEHNR and CDR2 FQNEAQ (reference sequence). V was trimmed by 0 bases and J by 11 bases, leaving 13 bases between them. The CDR3 region is CASSLAPNLEAFF. The DNA for the CDR3 is TGTGCCAGCAGCTTAGCCCCCAATTTGGAGGCTTTCTTT.

The CDR3: CASSLEQGNSPLHF. The CDR3 nucleotides are TGTGCCAGCAGCTTAGAGCAGGGGAATTCACCCCTCCACTTT. The chain joins TRBV11-3 to TRBJ1-6; D is perhaps TRBD1 (6 bases). CDR3 length: 14 residues. The V and J ends lost 0 bases and 7 bases respectively, with 7 bases between them. Germline values: CDR1 SGHNT, CDR2 YENEEA.

The chain employs TRBV7-2 and TRBJ2-1; perhaps TRBD1 as D (5 bases). Per the germline V gene, CDR1 is SGHTA and CDR2 is FQGNSA. The V and J ends lost 2 bases and 6 bases respectively, with 8 bases between them. The CDR3 runs 13 residues. The CDR3 DNA sequence: TGTGCCAGCAGCTTAATAAGGGGCAATGAGCAGTTCTTC. Amino acid sequence: CASSLIRGNEQFF.